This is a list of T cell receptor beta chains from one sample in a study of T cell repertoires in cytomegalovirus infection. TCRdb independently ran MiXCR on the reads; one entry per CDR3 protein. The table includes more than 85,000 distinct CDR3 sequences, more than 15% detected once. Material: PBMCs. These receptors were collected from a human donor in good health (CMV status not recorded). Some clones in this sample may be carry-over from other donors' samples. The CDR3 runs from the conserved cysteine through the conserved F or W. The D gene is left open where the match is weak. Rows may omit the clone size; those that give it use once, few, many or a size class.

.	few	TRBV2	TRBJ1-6	CASSGTPRESSYNSPLHF	TGTGCCAGCAGTGGCACCCCAAGGGAGAGCTCCTATAATTCACCCCTCCACTTT
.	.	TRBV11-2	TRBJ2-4	CASSLVPTSPKNIQYF	TGTGCCAGCAGCTTAGTTCCGACTTCCCCCAAAAACATTCAGTACTTC
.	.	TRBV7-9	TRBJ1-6	CASSSANSPLHF	TGTGCCAGCAGCTCTGCGAATTCACCCCTCCACTTT
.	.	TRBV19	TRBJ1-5	CASSPPTVTGNQPQHF	TGTGCCAGTAGTCCGCCTACGGTAACGGGCAATCAGCCCCAGCATTTT
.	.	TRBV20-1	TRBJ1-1	CSARDPRRDTEAFF	TGCAGTGCTAGGGACCCGCGGAGGGACACTGAAGCTTTCTTT
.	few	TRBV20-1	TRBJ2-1	CSASLQYNEQFF	TGCAGTGCTAGCTTGCAGTACAATGAGCAGTTCTTC
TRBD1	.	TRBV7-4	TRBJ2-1	CASSGTGGANEQFF	TGTGCCAGCAGTGGGACAGGGGGCGCGAATGAGCAGTTCTTC
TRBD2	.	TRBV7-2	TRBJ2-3	CASSLGSSGGGSRGTQYF	TGTGCCAGCAGCTTAGGATCTAGCGGGGGGGGGAGCAGAGGTACGCAGTATTTT
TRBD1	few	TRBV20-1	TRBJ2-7	CSAADGQGVFGLYEQYF	TGCAGTGCTGCCGACGGACAGGGGGTCTTCGGCCTCTACGAGCAGTACTTC
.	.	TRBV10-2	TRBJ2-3	CASTPSGPLDTQYF	TGCGCCAGCACCCCCAGTGGGCCTTTAGATACGCAGTATTTT
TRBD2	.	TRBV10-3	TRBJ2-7	CAIGGVGEQYF	TGTGCCATCGGGGGGGTGGGGGAGCAGTACTTC
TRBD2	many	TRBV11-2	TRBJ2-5	CASSSLGSSGGASIRETQYF	TGTGCCAGCAGCTCCCTGGGGAGTAGCGGGGGGGCCAGTATTAGAGAGACCCAGTACTTC
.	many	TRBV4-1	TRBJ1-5	CASSQDLSGLGQPQHF	TGCGCCAGCAGCCAAGATCTATCAGGGCTGGGTCAGCCCCAGCATTTT
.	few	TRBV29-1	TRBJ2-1	CSTRVAYNEQFF	TGCAGCACCAGGGTTGCCTACAATGAGCAGTTCTTC
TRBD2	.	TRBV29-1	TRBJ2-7	CSVSGLAGAGAPYEQYF	TGCAGCGTCTCCGGACTAGCGGGGGCCGGGGCCCCCTACGAGCAGTACTTC
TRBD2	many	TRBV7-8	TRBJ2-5	CASSLVSGAKETQYF	TGTGCCAGCAGCTTAGTCAGCGGGGCCAAAGAGACCCAGTACTTC
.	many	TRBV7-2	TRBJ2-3	CASSLEWDSFYTQYF	TGTGCCAGCAGCTTAGAATGGGACTCGTTCTATACGCAGTATTTT
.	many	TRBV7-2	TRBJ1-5	CASSTRGGNQPQHF	TGTGCCAGCAGCACTAGGGGAGGCAATCAGCCCCAGCATTTT